The 2 T cell receptor beta chains below were found in one sample sequenced in a study of T cell responses to AZD1222 COVID-19 vaccine. The repertoire was sequenced with immunoSEQ multiplex PCR; TCRdb's copy has only in-frame clones and lacks some. The table includes 90,000 to 100,000 clones, 85% to 90% detected once. The sample here was peripheral blood, taken on day 0 of AZD1222 vaccination. Receptors were obtained from an adult in good health.

This clone was detected once. The chain combines TRBV19 with TRBJ1-6, with 7 bases that match TRBD1. The CDR3 length is 16 residues. Germline values: CDR1 LNHDA, CDR2 SQIVND (reference sequence). V lost 3 bases to trimming and J lost 1 base; unmatched junction nucleotides: 3. This chain's CDR3 is CASSITDRSYNSPLHF. The CDR3, as DNA: TGTGCCAGTAGTATCACGGACAGGTCCTATAATTCACCCCTCCACTTT.

The chain recombines TRBV4-1 with TRBJ1-4, with TRBD1 matching over 9 bases. Germline V gives CDR1 MGHRA, CDR2 YSYEKL. With V trimmed by 4 bases and J by 8 bases, 11 bases remained unmatched. The CDR3 runs to 16 residues. The DNA of the CDR3 is TGCGCCAGCAGCCTGCTAGGGGGACAGGGAAGAGAAAAACTGTTTTTT. It encodes CASSLLGGQGREKLFF.